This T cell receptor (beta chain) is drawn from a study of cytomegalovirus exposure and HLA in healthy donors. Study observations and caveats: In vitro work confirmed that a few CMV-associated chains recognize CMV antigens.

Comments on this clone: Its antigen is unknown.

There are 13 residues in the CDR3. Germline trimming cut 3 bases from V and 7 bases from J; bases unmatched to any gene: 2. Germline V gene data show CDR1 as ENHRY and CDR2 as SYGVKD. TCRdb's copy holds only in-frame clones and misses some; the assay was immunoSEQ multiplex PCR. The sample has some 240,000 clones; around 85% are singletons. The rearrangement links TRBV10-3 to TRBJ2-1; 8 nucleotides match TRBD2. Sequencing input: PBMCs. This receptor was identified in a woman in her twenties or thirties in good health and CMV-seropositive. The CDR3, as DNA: TGTGCCATCAGTGAACTAGCGGCGAATGAGCAGTTCTTC. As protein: CAISELAANEQFF.